The clone carrying this T cell receptor beta chain was seen just once. As originally analysed: Researchers report that nucleated cell counts were estimated from reference gene primer amplification. Using immunoSEQ multiplex PCR, the repertoire was profiled, and TCRdb retains in-frame clones only, with some absent. V and J calls and clone size are those listed in that table; D and trimming were worked out from the DNA. The sample carries approximately 350,000 clones, roughly 89% recorded once. Germline V gene lookup returns CDR1 SGHTA and CDR2 FQGNSA. The CDR3 length is 16 residues. The J segment lost 3 bases and the V segment lost 8 bases, leaving 10 bases of the junction unmatched. This entry comes from a study of blood T cell repertoires in COVID-19.

This sequence was found in a woman under 30 who had recovered from COVID-19. This chain joins TRBV7-2 and TRBJ2-6; 7 bases line up with TRBD2. Source material: peripheral blood. CDR3 DNA sequence: TGTGCCAGCTACCCGAGCTCGGGGGGTGGGGCCAACGTCCTGACTTTC. It is translated as CASYPSSGGGANVLTF. The full variable domain, with the rest looked up from reference TRBV7-2 and TRBJ2-6, is GAGVSQSPSNKVTEKGKDVELRCDPISGHTALYWYRQSLGQGLEFLIYFQGNSAPDKSGLPSDRFSAERTGGSVSTLTIQRTQQEDSAVYLCASYPSSGGGANVLTFGAGSRLTVL.